The 8 T cell receptor beta chains below were found in one sample sequenced in a study of T cell changes during pregnancy in multiple sclerosis. The method was immunoSEQ multiplex PCR; TCRdb's version includes in-frame clones alone and lacks a portion of them. Of about 67,000 clones listed, 80% to 90% are singletons. Sequenced here: peripheral blood, sampled in the first trimester of pregnancy. The receptors were gathered from a female donor with multiple sclerosis, enrolled in a pregnancy study.

This sequence joins TRBV2 and TRBJ1-4; D remains unclear. The CDR3 covers 14 residues. The V end was cut by 5 bases, the J end by 4 bases, with 11 bases between. The germline gives CDR1 SNHLY, CDR2 FYNNEI. The CDR3 protein is CASSHDIFNEKLFF. The CDR3 DNA reads as TGTGCCAGCAGTCACGACATATTTAATGAAAAACTGTTTTTT.

This clone was recorded a few times. The chain carries TRBV30 and TRBJ1-1; D remains unclear. The germline V gene encodes CDR1 GTSNPN and CDR2 SVGIG (reference sequence). Trimming removed 3 bases from V and 5 bases from J, with 13 bases in between. The CDR3 consists of 13 residues. The CDR3 nucleotides are TGTGCCTGGAGGTGGGGTAGCGGTACTGAAGCTTTCTTT. It is translated as CAWRWGSGTEAFF. Full variable domain (outside the CDR3, taken from reference TRBV30 and TRBJ1-1): SQTIHQWPATLVQPVGSPLSLECTVEGTSNPNLYWYRQAAGRGLQLLFYSVGIGQISSEVPQNLSASRPQDRQFILSSKKLLLSDSGFYLCAWRWGSGTEAFFGQGTRLTVV.

The rearrangement links TRBV9 to TRBJ1-5, with no clear D. The V end was cut by 8 bases, the J end by 5 bases, with 17 bases between. Germline CDR1 is SGDLS and CDR2 is YYNGEE. The length of the CDR3 is 14 residues. The DNA for the CDR3 is TGTGCCAGATCGTCGGCGACTTCATATCAGCCCCAGCATTTT. This codes for CARSSATSYQPQHF.

This clone came up once. This chain joins TRBV9 and TRBJ2-1; the match to TRBD2 covers 14 bases. With V trimmed by 3 bases and J by 5 bases, 4 bases remained unmatched. The CDR3 sequence is 16 residues long. From germline, CDR1 is SGDLS and CDR2 YYNGEE. CDR3 sequence: CASSARLAGGHNEQFF. CDR3 DNA sequence: TGTGCCAGCAGCGCGCGACTAGCGGGAGGGCACAATGAGCAGTTCTTC.

The J gene is TRBJ2-3, the V gene TRBV11-3; TRBD2 aligns across 8 bases. The CDR3 covers 17 residues. V gave up 2 bases and J gave up 1 base; unmatched junction bases: 8. Germline V gene sequence: CDR1 SGHNT, CDR2 YENEEA. The DNA of the CDR3 is TGTGCCAGCAGCTTATGGAGCGGGAGAGGGGGCACAGATACGCAGTATTTT. Protein sequence: CASSLWSGRGGTDTQYF.

In DNA, the CDR3 is TGTGCCAGAAGCCAAGATTCGGGGGGTTGGCATGAGCAGTTCTTC. Its translation: CARSQDSGGWHEQFF. This chain joins TRBV5-3 and TRBJ2-1, with 7 bases matching TRBD2. TRBV5-3 is recorded as an ORF, its role being uncertain. This CDR3 is 15 amino acids long. J was trimmed by 8 bases and V by 4 bases; bases with no gene match: 12.

The chain carries TRBV23-1 and TRBJ1-4; perhaps TRBD1 as D (5 bases). TRBV23-1 is treated as an ORF (open reading frame) with a function not yet certain. The V gene lost 0 bases and the J gene lost 0 bases, with 26 bases spanning the gap. The CDR3 is 22 residues long. CDR3 sequence reads: CASSQSKGDTPGRDSTNEKLFF. For the CDR3, the DNA is TGCGCCAGCAGTCAATCAAAAGGGGATACCCCAGGCAGGGACTCAACTAATGAAAAACTGTTTTTT.

The CDR3 loop reads CASSPFWTSGTDTQYF. In DNA, the CDR3 is TGTGCCAGTAGTCCGTTTTGGACTAGCGGCACAGATACGCAGTATTTT. The rearrangement uses TRBV19 and TRBJ2-3; the match to TRBD2 covers 9 bases. The CDR3 length is 16 residues. Germline V lookup: CDR1 LNHDA, CDR2 SQIVND (reference sequence). Trimming cost V 5 bases and J 1 base; bases outside gene matches: 7.